This TCR beta chain was profiled in a study of blood T cell repertoires in COVID-19. At the level of the study: Samples representing acute and convalescent COVID-19 were sourced from the United States, Italy and Spain. PBMCs, B-cell-depleted T cells, or T cells provided the cDNA or gDNA that made up the material.

Here immunoSEQ multiplex PCR was the method, and the copy in TCRdb shows in-frame clones only, minus some. The sample shows 80,000 to 90,000 clones, approximately 86% of them seen only once. This CDR3 contains 13 residues. V lost 3 bases, J lost 7 bases, and 13 bases lay in between. This clone showed up just a few times. Source material: peripheral blood. The chain combines TRBV12-3 or TRBV12-4 with TRBJ2-7, with no clear D. The clonotype comes from a man aged 80 or over with active or convalescent COVID-19. CDR3 in amino acids: CASSFLTPGEQYF. The DNA for the CDR3 is TGTGCCAGCAGTTTTTTGACCCCCGGGGAGCAGTACTTC.